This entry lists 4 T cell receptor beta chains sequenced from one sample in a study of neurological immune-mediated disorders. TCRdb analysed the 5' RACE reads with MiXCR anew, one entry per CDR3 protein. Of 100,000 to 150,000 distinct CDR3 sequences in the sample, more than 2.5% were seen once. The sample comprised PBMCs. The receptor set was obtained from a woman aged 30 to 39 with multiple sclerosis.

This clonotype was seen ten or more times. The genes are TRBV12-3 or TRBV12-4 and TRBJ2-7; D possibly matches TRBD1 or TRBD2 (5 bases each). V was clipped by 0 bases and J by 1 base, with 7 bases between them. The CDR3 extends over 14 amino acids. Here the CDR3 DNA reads TGTGCCAGCAGTTTAGCGTGGGGGTCCTACGAGCAGTACTTC. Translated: CASSLAWGSYEQYF.

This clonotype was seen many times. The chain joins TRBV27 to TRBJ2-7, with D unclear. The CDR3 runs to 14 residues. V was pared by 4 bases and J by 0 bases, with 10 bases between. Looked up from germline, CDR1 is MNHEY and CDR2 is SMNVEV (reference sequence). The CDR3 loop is CASSSSEVSYEQYF. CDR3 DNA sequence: TGTGCCAGCAGTTCCTCCGAAGTCTCCTACGAGCAGTACTTC.

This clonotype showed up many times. The CDR3, as DNA: TGCAGTGCTCGTAGACAGGGGGCTTCTCGATCACCCCTCCACTTT. Its translation is CSARRQGASRSPLHF. The chain couples TRBV20-1 to TRBJ1-6; 10 nucleotides match TRBD1. The germline CDR1 and CDR2 sequences are DFQATT and SNEGSKA (reference sequence). The CDR3 totals 15 residues. V lost 5 bases and J lost 10; bases outside the gene matches: 11.

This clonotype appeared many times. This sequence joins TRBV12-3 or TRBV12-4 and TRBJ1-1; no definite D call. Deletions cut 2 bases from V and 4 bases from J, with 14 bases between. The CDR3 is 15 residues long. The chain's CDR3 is CASSLRSSPVTEAFF. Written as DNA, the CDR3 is TGTGCCAGCAGTTTAAGGAGCAGCCCAGTCACTGAAGCTTTCTTT.